A selection of T cell receptor beta chains follows, all from one sample in a study of response to subunit inactivated influenza vaccine. TCRdb reprocessed the RT-PCR reads via MiXCR and lists one record per CDR3 protein. In the table there are 530,000 or so distinct CDR3 sequences, 13% to 15% of which are singletons. The sequencing used PBMCs from blood, collected 11 to 12 days after vaccination. The receptors shown here come from a man aged 50 to 60 who received an inactivated influenza vaccine. The CDR3 runs from the conserved cysteine through the conserved F or W. The D gene is left open where the match is weak. A row's size may be missing; if present it is once, few, many or a size class.

j_call clone_size v_call cdr3_length d_call cdr3_nt cdr3_aa
TRBJ2-5 few TRBV20-1 14 TRBD2 TGCAGTGCTAGAGCAGCGGGGGGTGGAGAGACCCAGTACTTC CSARAAGGGETQYF
TRBJ2-1 few TRBV6-6 13 - TGTGCCAGCAGTTACTGGGACGGGAATGAGCAGTTCTTC CASSYWDGNEQFF
TRBJ2-3 few TRBV5-1 16 TRBD2 TGCGCCAGCAGCATCGGGCTAGCGGGGGGCACAGATACGCAGTATTTT CASSIGLAGGTDTQYF
TRBJ2-3 - TRBV7-9 17 - TGTGCCAGCAGCTTAGGTCGGGGGCGCCCCCCCACAGATACGCAGTATTTT CASSLGRGRPPTDTQYF
TRBJ2-1 - TRBV27 13 - TGTGCCAGCAGAAATATAGCGGCGTATGAGCAGTTCTTC CASRNIAAYEQFF
TRBJ2-7 few TRBV7-2 12 - TGTGCCAGCAGCGCACAGGGTTTCGAGCAGTACTTC CASSAQGFEQYF
TRBJ2-2 few TRBV4-1 14 - TGCGCCAGCAGACACCTGGGGGGAACCGGGGAGCTGTTTTTT CASRHLGGTGELFF
TRBJ1-5 once TRBV4-2 15 - TGTGCCAGCAGCCAAGCCGACAGCTCCAATCATCCCCAGCATTTT CASSQADSSNHPQHF
TRBJ2-7 many TRBV5-6 11 - TGTGCCAGCAGTTTCGGTGGCGAGCAGTACTTC CASSFGGEQYF
TRBJ2-1 - TRBV20-1 14 TRBD2 TGCAGTGCTGGGGGTAGCGGGAGTATTAATGAGCAGTTCTTC CSAGGSGSINEQFF
TRBJ2-7 - TRBV27 14 TRBD2 TGTGCCAGCCGCAGCGGGGCGACCTCCTACGAGCAGTACTTC CASRSGATSYEQYF
TRBJ2-1 few TRBV11-1 16 - TGTGCCAGCAGCTTAGACTTGTCGGGCCCCTACAATGAGCAGTTCTTC CASSLDLSGPYNEQFF
TRBJ1-1 - TRBV14 15 - TGTGCCAGCAGCCCCCTTGGCACGGTGAACACTGAAGCTTTCTTT CASSPLGTVNTEAFF
TRBJ2-3 few TRBV5-1 15 - TGCGCCAGCAGCTGGCAAGGAACAGGGACAGATACGCAGTATTTT CASSWQGTGTDTQYF
TRBJ2-7 - TRBV20-1 13 TRBD1 TGCAGTGCGGCGAGACAGGGCTCGTCCGAGCAGTACTTC CSAARQGSSEQYF
TRBJ1-1 - TRBV14 16 - TGTGCCAGCAGCCCTTTATACGGCAGAGAGAACACTGAAGCTTTCTTT CASSPLYGRENTEAFF
TRBJ1-1 many TRBV7-2 15 - TGTGCCAGCAGCCCAGTGACTGGAGGGCGAACTGAAGCTTTCTTT CASSPVTGGRTEAFF
TRBJ2-5 - TRBV3-1 10 - TGTGCCAGCGGCCAGCAGACCCAGTACTTC CASGQQTQYF
TRBJ2-7 - TRBV10-3 16 - TGTGCCATCAGTGACCATTCACCCGTCGGTTCCTACGAGCAGTACTTC CAISDHSPVGSYEQYF
TRBJ2-7 few TRBV7-2 14 - TGTGCCAGCAGCTCCGGTCGAGGGGGCTACGAGCAGTACTTC CASSSGRGGYEQYF
TRBJ2-2 - TRBV7-2 17 - TGTGCCAGCAGCTTAGGGTCGTCTAGTCTTCGCACCGGGGAGCTGTTTTTT CASSLGSSSLRTGELFF
TRBJ1-2 - TRBV10-3 15 - TGTGCCATCAGTGAGACGGATACCCTTGTGAGTGGCTACACCTTC CAISETDTLVSGYTF
TRBJ2-2 few TRBV4-2 18 TRBD2 TGTGCCAGCAGCCACCAAGCGGGGGGGCGTCCAAACACCGGGGAGCTGTTTTTT CASSHQAGGRPNTGELFF
TRBJ1-1 - TRBV11-2 13 TRBD1 TGTGCCAGCGGAGACAGGGTGAACACTGAAGCTTTCTTT CASGDRVNTEAFF
TRBJ1-1 many TRBV3-1 14 - TGTGCCAGCAGCCAAGTAGGGGTGAACACTGAAGCTTTCTTT CASSQVGVNTEAFF
TRBJ1-2 few TRBV28 12 - TGTGCCAGCAGTGTGGAAGTATATGGCTACACCTTC CASSVEVYGYTF
TRBJ1-4 - TRBV20-1 15 TRBD1 TGCAGTGCCCGCGACCTACAGGGGTTAGAAGAAAAACTGTTTTTT CSARDLQGLEEKLFF
TRBJ2-1 - TRBV7-2 12 - TGTGCCAGCAGCTTAGTTACCAATGAGCAGTTCTTC CASSLVTNEQFF
TRBJ1-1 few TRBV12-3/TRBV12-4 17 TRBD1 TGTGCCAGCAGCTTCTTACACAGGGGAATGTCGAACACTGAAGCTTTCTTT CASSFLHRGMSNTEAFF
TRBJ1-4 - TRBV7-9 14 - TGTGCCAGCAGCCCCTATGCAACTAATGAAAAACTGTTTTTT CASSPYATNEKLFF
TRBJ2-1 few TRBV7-3 14 TRBD1 TGTGCCAGCAGGAGGACAGGGGCTGACAATGAGCAGTTCTTC CASRRTGADNEQFF
TRBJ2-5 few TRBV7-2 16 - TGTGCCAGCAGCTTAGTCCCTTATGGGGGCCAAGAGACCCAGTACTTC CASSLVPYGGQETQYF
TRBJ2-7 few TRBV12-3/TRBV12-4 14 - TGTGCCAGCAGTTTAAGTCTCCGGGGCTACGAGCAGTACTTC CASSLSLRGYEQYF
TRBJ1-2 many TRBV20-1 9 TRBD1 TGCAGTGCTAGAACGGGACAGACCTTC CSARTGQTF
TRBJ2-3 - TRBV18 16 TRBD2 TGTGCCAGCTCAGCCGGGGGGACTGGGGACACAGATACGCAGTATTTT CASSAGGTGDTDTQYF
TRBJ2-7 - TRBV2 14 TRBD1 TGTGCCAGCTTAAGGGACAGGGGGGGCGACGAGCAGTACTTC CASLRDRGGDEQYF
TRBJ2-7 many TRBV7-2 13 - TGTGCCAGCAACTTTCAGGGTTCCTACGAGCAGTACTTC CASNFQGSYEQYF
TRBJ1-5 many TRBV20-1 12 - TGCAGTGCTAGCGACGGAGATCAGCCCCAGCATTTT CSASDGDQPQHF
TRBJ2-7 - TRBV7-2 12 - TGTGCCAGCAGCCCCCCCTCCCAAGAGCAGTACTTC CASSPPSQEQYF
TRBJ1-2 - TRBV29-1 14 TRBD1 TGCAGCGTTGGGGCGGACAGGGGCATCTATGGCTACACCTTC CSVGADRGIYGYTF
TRBJ1-2 few TRBV4-2 13 - TGTGCCAGCAGCCAGACGATGAGTTATGGCTACACCTTC CASSQTMSYGYTF
TRBJ2-7 - TRBV13 16 TRBD1 TGTGCCAGCAGCTTGATGAGCCGGGACAGGGGTCGCGAGCAGTACTTC CASSLMSRDRGREQYF
TRBJ2-7 few TRBV20-1 13 - TGCAGTGCTACGGTGCAGCGTTCCTACGAGCAGTACTTC CSATVQRSYEQYF
TRBJ1-3 few TRBV7-6 15 - TGTGCCAGCAGCTTAGGGGCCCCATTGGGGTCCACCATATATTTT CASSLGAPLGSTIYF
TRBJ2-4 many TRBV7-6 16 TRBD1 TGTGCCAGCAGCCCCGGGACAGGGTACGCTAAAAACATTCAGTACTTC CASSPGTGYAKNIQYF
TRBJ1-1 many TRBV5-5 13 - TGTGCCAGCAGCTTGGAATCATCGGACAGAGCTTTCTTT CASSLESSDRAFF
TRBJ1-4 - TRBV5-5 14 - TGTGCCAGCAGCCCGCAGGGTGTAGACGAAAAACTGTTTTTT CASSPQGVDEKLFF
TRBJ2-6 few TRBV3-1 17 TRBD2 TGTGCCAGCAGCCTAGCGGGACAAACATCTGGGGCCAACGTCCTGACTTTC CASSLAGQTSGANVLTF
TRBJ1-2 few TRBV7-2 14 TRBD1 TGTGCCAGCAGGACCGGCAGGGGGCAATATGGCTACACCTTC CASRTGRGQYGYTF
TRBJ1-1 few TRBV5-1 15 - TGCGCCAGCAGCTTGGGAAGACAGCTTAACACTGAAGCTTTCTTT CASSLGRQLNTEAFF
TRBJ2-2 - TRBV7-9 16 TRBD1 TGTGCCAGCAGTTTGACCTGGGACAGTAACACCGGGGAGCTGTTTTTT CASSLTWDSNTGELFF
TRBJ2-4 few TRBV20-1 14 TRBD1 TGCAGTGCTCGGGACAGGGGAGAATTCCGCATTCAGTACTTC CSARDRGEFRIQYF
TRBJ2-3 - TRBV20-1 13 TRBD2 TGCAGTGCTCCTTCTAGCGGGAGTGATACGCAGTATTTT CSAPSSGSDTQYF
TRBJ2-1 once TRBV7-2 16 TRBD2 TGTGCCAGCAGCGATCTTAGGAGCGGGAGGGTGAGTGAGCAGTTCTTC CASSDLRSGRVSEQFF
TRBJ2-2 few TRBV4-3 14 - TGCGCCAGCAGCCAAGATAGAGGGAACGGGGAGCTGTTTTTT CASSQDRGNGELFF
TRBJ1-4 - TRBV9 14 - TGTGCCAGCAGCGTAGGGACAGCAAATGAAAAACTGTTTTTT CASSVGTANEKLFF
TRBJ1-2 - TRBV14 17 - TGTGCCAGCAGCCAACGTGTCAGGCGACGAGGGGGCTATGGCTACACCTTC CASSQRVRRRGGYGYTF
TRBJ1-1 - TRBV12-3/TRBV12-4 13 TRBD1 TGTGCCAGCAGGCGCGCAGGGGGAACTGAAGCTTTCTTT CASRRAGGTEAFF